This TCR beta chain was profiled in a study of shared clonotypes between healthy human individuals (dated by TCRdb to 2020 to 2022). About the investigation overall: Two women and three men aged 18 to 49 years were included in the cohort. For each donor, CD4 naive and CD4 memory were each run on three plates, CD8 naive on two plates, and CD8 memory on one plate. To estimate repertoire size and how much clonotype sharing occurs between individuals, the study deeply sequenced the blood TCR repertoires of 4 to 6 healthy adults. Libraries were prepared and TCR repertoires were sequenced by different laboratories using diverse techniques, in order to increase sequencing depth and limit assay-specific biases. Leukapheresis yielded between about 0.94 and 10 billion PBMCs per donor. What the work shows at the level of the full study, not this receptor alone: Rarefaction of sorted-subset datasets indicated incomplete sequencing despite the large sequencing depth. Because the study included only a small number of donors, the genetic and exposure-history diversity represented was limited. Only blood was sampled, and tissue TCR repertoires likely differ from those in blood. Naive subsets generally had larger estimated clonotype richness than memory subsets. Pairwise subsampling led to the expectation that sequencing depth would affect the degree of clonotype sharing among donors. When several donors were compared, the shared fraction of clonotypes was 5% to 6.5% for naive CD4, around 4% for naive CD8, about 2.5% for memory CD4, and approximately 0.4% for memory CD8. Compared with non-shared clonotypes, the clonotypes found in all four sorted-subset donors had higher generation probabilities.

Details on this clone: Its antigen remains undetermined. Base quality data are lacking; no much larger clone is found one base away.

Healthy HIV-negative adults with no recently reported acute infections or vaccinations were included as donors. Every donor was a Caucasian adult living in Nashville, Tennessee, USA. CD4+ T cells were enriched through magnetic negative selection, after which naive cells were positively selected on CD45RA and the remaining negative fraction served as the memory subset. After blood collection by leukapheresis, PBMCs were isolated using Ficoll-Histopaque density gradient centrifugation and then cryopreserved in the vapor phase of liquid nitrogen. Analytical flow cytometry was used to check the purity and quantity of every magnetically sorted T cell population. Each sorted fraction had its genomic DNA isolated and then quantified by UV absorbance on a Nanodrop 2000c. Inclusive of the bounding cysteine and phenylalanine, the CDR3 is 14 residues long. The DNA shown is the 42-base CDR3, in frame from base 1. CDR1 and CDR2, looked up from the germline V gene (reference sequence), are MNHNY and SVGAGI. For this chain, trimming is 6 bases at the V end and 4 bases at the J end, and the number of junction bases without a gene match is 4.

Using the deep immunoSEQ assay, multiplex PCR amplified TCR CDR3 regions from genomic DNA. Extracted genomic DNA from each cell subset was spread evenly across all wells of several immunoSEQ 96-well plates, with each plate serving as a replicate. For sorted subsets, approximately 190 ng of genomic DNA, equivalent to about 30,000 T cell genomes, went into each replicate PCR. Purified libraries were quantified with a Qubit 3.0 fluorometer, sized on a Bioanalyzer 2100, and re-quantified with the KAPA Library Quantification kit. Every immunoSEQ 96-well plate was sequenced on a dedicated single-read 150-cycle Illumina NextSeq 550 flow cell. The authors processed their data as follows. Because the immunoSEQ output held only junctional sequences and lacked quality scores, the filtering could not match the filtering applied to full-length reads. To assign V/J genes and CDR3, sequences were annotated using PyIR, a Python wrapper for IgBLAST v1.9, with IMGT germline references. Reads were filtered out if the reads had weak V/J assignments (E-value above 1e-6), no CDR3, stop codons, out-of-frame junctions, or ambiguous translated residues. V3J clonotypes were defined as sequences sharing an identical inferred V gene, J gene, and CDR3 amino acid sequence. Percentage overlap between repertoires was calculated by dividing the number of shared unique clonotypes by the size of the smaller repertoire. Richness of each repertoire was evaluated using RTK rarefaction, the Chao1 estimator, and Recon v2.1 estimates of unobserved clonotypes. For all TCRbeta clonotypes obtained by the gDNA method from a handful of donors, generation probabilities were computed with OLGA. TCRdb limited this immuneACCESS table to in-frame rearrangements with V and J called. A share of clones is missing; checked studies link under half to unresolved V genes, and the rest is unexplained. V and J calls plus clone size are reproduced from that table; the DNA served to infer D and trimming. Here the sample has 1,500,000 or so clones; approximately 98.5% occur a single time. The top ten clonotypes cover over 0.3% of the sample.

This TCR was recovered from a man aged 25-40 years in good health. The V gene is TRBV6-6 and the J gene is TRBJ2-7; TRBD2 fits 12 bases in the junction. The sequenced sample was naive CD4+ T cells sorted from blood. The meaning of the sample's cell subset or site label: CD45RA+ positively selected. The nucleotide sequence reads TGTGCCAGCAGATTGACTAGCGGGAGTTACGAGCAGTACTTC. This encodes CASRLTSGSYEQYF.